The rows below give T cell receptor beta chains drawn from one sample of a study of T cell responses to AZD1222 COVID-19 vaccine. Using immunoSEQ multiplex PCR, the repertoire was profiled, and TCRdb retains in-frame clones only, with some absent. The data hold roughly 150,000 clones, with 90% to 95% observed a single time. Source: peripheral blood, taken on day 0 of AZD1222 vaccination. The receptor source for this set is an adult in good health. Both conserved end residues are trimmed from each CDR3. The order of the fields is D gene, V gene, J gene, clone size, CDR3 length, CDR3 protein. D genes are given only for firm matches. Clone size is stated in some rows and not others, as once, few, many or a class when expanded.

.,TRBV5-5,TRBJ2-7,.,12,ASSFRDQAYEQY
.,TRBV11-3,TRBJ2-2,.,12,ASSLQDGTGELF
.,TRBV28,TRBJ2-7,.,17,ASSDGLQDVWRSSYEQY
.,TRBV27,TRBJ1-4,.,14,ASSLNYAGQNEKLF
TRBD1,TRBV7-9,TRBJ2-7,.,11,ASSLGGQIEQY
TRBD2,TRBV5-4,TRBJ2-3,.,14,ASSLGLAGTTDTQY
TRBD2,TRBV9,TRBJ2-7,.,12,ASSVVRAGGEQY
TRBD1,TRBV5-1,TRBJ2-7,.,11,ASSPGGSHEQY
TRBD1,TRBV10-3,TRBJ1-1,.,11,AISIQGDTEAF
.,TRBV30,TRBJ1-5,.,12,AWSFPENNQPQH
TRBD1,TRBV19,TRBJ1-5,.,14,ASSIGTGYSNQPQH
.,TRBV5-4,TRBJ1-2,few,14,ASSLSSGRGMFGYT
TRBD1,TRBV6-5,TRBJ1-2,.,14,ASSYSRQGGGYGYT
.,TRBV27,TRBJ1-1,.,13,ASRGAARASTEAF
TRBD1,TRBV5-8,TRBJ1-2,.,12,ASSPRTGAGGYT
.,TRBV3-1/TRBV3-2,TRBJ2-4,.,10,ASSQGKNIQY
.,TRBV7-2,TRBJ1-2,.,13,ASSPPVVRDRGYT
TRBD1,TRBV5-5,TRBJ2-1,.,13,ASSLVGTGVNEQF
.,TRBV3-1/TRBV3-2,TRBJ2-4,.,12,ASSPTGLRDIQY
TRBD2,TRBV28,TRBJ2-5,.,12,ASFNSGTWETQY
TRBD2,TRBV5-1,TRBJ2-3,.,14,ASSLAASGGTDTQY
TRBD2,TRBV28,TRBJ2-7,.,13,ASSGTSGRPYEQY
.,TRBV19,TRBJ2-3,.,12,ASRRGWGTDTQY
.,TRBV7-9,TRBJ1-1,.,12,ASSLSAGNTEAF
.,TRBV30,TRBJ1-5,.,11,AWSADSNQPQH
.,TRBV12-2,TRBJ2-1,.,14,ASRFKREASYNEQF
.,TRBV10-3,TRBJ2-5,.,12,AISWTEGGETQY
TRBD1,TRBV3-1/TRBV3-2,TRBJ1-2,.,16,ASSHPRGTGLKNYGYT